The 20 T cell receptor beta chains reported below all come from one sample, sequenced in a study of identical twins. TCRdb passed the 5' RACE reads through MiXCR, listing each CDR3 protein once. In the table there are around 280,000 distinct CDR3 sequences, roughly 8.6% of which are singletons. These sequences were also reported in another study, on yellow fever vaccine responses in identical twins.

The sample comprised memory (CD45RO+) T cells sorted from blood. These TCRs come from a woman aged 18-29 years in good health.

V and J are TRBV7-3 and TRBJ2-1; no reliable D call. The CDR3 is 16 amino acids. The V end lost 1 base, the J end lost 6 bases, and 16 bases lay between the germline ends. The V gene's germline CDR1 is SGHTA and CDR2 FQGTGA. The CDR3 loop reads CASSLKGFLSGNEQFF. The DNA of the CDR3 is TGTGCCAGCAGCTTAAAAGGGTTCCTCTCGGGCAATGAGCAGTTCTTC. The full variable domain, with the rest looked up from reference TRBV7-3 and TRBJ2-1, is GAGVSQTPSNKVTEKGKYVELRCDPISGHTALYWYRQSLGQGPEFLIYFQGTGAADDSGLPNDRFFAVRPEGSVSTLKIQRTERGDSAVYLCASSLKGFLSGNEQFFGPGTRLTVL.

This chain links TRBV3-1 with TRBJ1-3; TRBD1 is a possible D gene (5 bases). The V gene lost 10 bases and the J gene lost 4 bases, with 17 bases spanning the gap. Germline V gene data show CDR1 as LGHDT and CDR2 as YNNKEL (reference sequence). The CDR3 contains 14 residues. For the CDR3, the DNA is TGTGCCACCTCCAAGCCGGGACCCGGAAACACCATATATTTT. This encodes CATSKPGPGNTIYF.

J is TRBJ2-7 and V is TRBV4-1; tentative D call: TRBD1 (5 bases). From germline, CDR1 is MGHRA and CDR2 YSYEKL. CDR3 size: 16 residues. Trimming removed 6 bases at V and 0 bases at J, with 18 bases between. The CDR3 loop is CASSRLQGRSSYEQYF. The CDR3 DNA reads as TGCGCCAGCAGTCGCCTCCAGGGTCGTAGCTCCTACGAGCAGTACTTC.

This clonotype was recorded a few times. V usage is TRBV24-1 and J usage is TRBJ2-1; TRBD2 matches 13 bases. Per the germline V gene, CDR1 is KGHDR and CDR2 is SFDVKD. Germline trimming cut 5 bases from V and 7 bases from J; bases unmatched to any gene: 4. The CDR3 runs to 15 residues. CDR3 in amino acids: CATSATSGGVNEQFF. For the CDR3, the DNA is TGTGCCACCAGTGCCACTAGCGGGGGGGTTAATGAGCAGTTCTTC.

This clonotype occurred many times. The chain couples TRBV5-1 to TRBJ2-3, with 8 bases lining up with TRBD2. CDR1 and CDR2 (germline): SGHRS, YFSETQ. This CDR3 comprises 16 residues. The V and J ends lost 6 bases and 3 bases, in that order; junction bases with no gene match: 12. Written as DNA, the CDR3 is TGCGCCAGCACCCCAGGAAGCGGGAGCGGGACAGATACGCAGTATTTT. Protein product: CASTPGSGSGTDTQYF.

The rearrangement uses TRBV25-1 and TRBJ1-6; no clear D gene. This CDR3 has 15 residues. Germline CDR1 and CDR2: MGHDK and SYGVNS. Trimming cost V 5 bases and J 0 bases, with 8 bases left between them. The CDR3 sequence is CASSTMGSYNSPLHF. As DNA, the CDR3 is TGTGCCAGCAGTACTATGGGCTCCTATAATTCACCCCTCCACTTT.

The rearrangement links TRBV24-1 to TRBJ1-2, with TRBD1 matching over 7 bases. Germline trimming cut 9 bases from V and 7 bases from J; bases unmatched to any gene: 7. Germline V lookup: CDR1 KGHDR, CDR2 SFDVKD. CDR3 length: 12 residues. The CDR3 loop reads CATGQGDFGYTF. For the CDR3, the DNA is TGTGCCACCGGGCAGGGGGATTTTGGCTACACCTTC.

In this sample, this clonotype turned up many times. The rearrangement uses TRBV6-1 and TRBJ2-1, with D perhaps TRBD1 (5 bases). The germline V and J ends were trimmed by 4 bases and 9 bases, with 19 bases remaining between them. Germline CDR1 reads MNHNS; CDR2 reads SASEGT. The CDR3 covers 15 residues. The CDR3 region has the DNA TGTGCCAGCAGTGGACAGAGTAATAGGGTACCTGAGCAGTTCTTC. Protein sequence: CASSGQSNRVPEQFF.

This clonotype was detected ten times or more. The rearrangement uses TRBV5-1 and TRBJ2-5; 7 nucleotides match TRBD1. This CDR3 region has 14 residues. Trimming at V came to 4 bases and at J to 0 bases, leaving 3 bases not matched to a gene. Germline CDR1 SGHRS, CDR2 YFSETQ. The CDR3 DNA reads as TGCGCCAGCAGCAGGGGACAGAACCAAGAGACCCAGTACTTC. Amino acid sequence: CASSRGQNQETQYF.

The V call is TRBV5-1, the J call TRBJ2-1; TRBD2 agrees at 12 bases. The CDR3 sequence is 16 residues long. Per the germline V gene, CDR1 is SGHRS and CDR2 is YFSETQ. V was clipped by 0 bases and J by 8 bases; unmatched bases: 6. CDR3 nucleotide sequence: TGCGCCAGCAGCTTGGAGGCTCTAGCGGGAGGGTATGAGCAGTTCTTC. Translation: CASSLEALAGGYEQFF.

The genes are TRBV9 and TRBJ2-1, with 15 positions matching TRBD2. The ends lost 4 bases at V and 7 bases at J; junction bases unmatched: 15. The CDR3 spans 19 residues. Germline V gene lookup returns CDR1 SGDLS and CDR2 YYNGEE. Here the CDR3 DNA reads TGTGCCAGCAGCCTAGGACTAGCGGGAGGGCCCGGGTGGTTAAATGAGCAGTTCTTC. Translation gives CASSLGLAGGPGWLNEQFF. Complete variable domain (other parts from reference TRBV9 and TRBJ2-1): DSGVTQTPKHLITATGQRVTLRCSPRSGDLSVYWYQQSLDQGLQFLIQYYNGEERAKGNILERFSAQQFPDLHSELNLSSLELGDSALYFCASSLGLAGGPGWLNEQFFGPGTRLTVL.

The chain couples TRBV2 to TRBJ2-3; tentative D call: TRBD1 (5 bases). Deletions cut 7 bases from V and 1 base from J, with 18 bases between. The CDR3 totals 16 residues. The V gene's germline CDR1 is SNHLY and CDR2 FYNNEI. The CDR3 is CASTRQGVGGTDTQYF. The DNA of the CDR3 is TGTGCCAGCACCCGCCAAGGAGTAGGGGGCACAGATACGCAGTATTTT.

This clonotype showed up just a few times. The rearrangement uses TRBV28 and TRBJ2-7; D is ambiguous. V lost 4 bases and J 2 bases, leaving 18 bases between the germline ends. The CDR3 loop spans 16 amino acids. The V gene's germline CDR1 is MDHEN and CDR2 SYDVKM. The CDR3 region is CASSSPSFDKTYEQYF. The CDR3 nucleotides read TGTGCCAGCAGTTCCCCATCCTTCGACAAGACCTACGAGCAGTACTTC.

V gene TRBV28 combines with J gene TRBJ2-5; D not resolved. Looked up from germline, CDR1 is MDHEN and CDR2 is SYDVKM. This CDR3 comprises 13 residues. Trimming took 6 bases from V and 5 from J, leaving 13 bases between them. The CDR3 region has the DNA TGTGCCAGCAGCGACATGGGTGGGGAGACCCAGTACTTC. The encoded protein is CASSDMGGETQYF. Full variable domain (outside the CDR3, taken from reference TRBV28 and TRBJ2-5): DVKVTQSSRYLVKRTGEKVFLECVQDMDHENMFWYRQDPGLGLRLIYFSYDVKMKEKGDIPEGYSVSREKKERFSLILESASTNQTSMYLCASSDMGGETQYFGPGTRLLVL.

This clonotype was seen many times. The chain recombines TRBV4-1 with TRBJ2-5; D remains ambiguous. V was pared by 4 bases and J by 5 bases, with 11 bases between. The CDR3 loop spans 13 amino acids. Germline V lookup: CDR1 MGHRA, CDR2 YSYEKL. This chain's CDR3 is CASSRTLSETQYF. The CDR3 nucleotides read TGCGCCAGCAGCCGAACACTCTCTGAGACCCAGTACTTC.

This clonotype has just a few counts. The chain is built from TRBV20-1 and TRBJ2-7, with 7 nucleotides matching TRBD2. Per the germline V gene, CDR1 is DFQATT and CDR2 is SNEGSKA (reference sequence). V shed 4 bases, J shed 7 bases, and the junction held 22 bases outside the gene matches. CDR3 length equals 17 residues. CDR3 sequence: CSAKDLRPGTIPGEQYF. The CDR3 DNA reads TGCAGTGCTAAGGACCTCCGGCCCGGGACTATACCGGGGGAGCAGTACTTC.

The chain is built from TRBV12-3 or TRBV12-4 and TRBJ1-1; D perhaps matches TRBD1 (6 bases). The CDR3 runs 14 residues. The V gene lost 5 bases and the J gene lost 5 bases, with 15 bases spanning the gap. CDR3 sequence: CASSPTGWKTEAFF. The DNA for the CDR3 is TGTGCCAGCAGTCCAACAGGGTGGAAGACTGAAGCTTTCTTT.

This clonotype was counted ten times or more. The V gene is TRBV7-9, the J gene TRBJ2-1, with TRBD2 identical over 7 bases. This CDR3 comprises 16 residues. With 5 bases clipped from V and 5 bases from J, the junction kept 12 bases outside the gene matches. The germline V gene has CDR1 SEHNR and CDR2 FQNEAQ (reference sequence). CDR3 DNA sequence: TGTGCCAGCAGCCCCCCGGGAAGCGGGGTCAACAATGAGCAGTTCTTC. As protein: CASSPPGSGVNNEQFF.

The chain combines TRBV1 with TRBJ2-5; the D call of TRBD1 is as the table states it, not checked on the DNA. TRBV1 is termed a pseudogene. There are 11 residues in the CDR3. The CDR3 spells CTSSPCETQYF. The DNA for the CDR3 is TGCACCAGCAGCCCCTGTGAGACCCAGTACTTC.

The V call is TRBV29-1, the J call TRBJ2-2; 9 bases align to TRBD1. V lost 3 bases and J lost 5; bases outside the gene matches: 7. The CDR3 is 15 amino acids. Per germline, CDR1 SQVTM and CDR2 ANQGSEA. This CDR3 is CSVETGTGHTGELFF. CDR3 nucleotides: TGCAGCGTTGAGACCGGGACAGGGCATACCGGGGAGCTGTTTTTT.